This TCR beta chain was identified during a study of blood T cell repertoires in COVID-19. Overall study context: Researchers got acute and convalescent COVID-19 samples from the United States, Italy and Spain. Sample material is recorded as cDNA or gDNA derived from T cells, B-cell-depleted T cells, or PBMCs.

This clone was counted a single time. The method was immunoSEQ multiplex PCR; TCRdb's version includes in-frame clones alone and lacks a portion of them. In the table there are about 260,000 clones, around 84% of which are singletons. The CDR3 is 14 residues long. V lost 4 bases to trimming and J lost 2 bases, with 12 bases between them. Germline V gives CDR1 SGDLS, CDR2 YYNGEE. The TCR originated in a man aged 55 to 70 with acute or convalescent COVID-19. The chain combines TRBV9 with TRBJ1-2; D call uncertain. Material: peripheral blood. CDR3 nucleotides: TGTGCCAGCAGCCCCCAGCACGGGAACTATGGCTACACCTTC. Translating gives CASSPQHGNYGYTF. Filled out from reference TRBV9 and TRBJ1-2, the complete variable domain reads DSGVTQTPKHLITATGQRVTLRCSPRSGDLSVYWYQQSLDQGLQFLIQYYNGEERAKGNILERFSAQQFPDLHSELNLSSLELGDSALYFCASSPQHGNYGYTFGSGTRLTVV.